A single T cell receptor (beta chain) is shown here with its context. Its cognate antigen is unknown. This entry comes from a study of vaccination effects on CD4 cells after COVID-19. Looking at the study overall: Post-vaccine specimens arrived a median 72 days past the second dose.

This CDR3 has 14 amino acids. The V end lost 0 bases, the J end lost 9 bases, and 13 bases lay between the germline ends. Germline assignment: CDR1 SGHRS and CDR2 YFSETQ. Scientists isolated CD4+ T cells after an approximately 10-day culture period ended. The participants, recipients of two vaccine doses, got either BNT162b2 or mRNA-1273. Only in-frame clones appear in the TCRdb table, and some are missing; sequencing was by immunoSEQ multiplex PCR. The sample includes some 70,000 clones, roughly four fifths of them seen just once. The chain joins TRBV5-1 to TRBJ2-1; D call uncertain. This TCR came from a human donor who received a COVID-19 vaccine. Specimen: CD4+ T cells from PBMCs cultured without peptide, collected after COVID-19 vaccination. In DNA form, the CDR3 reads TGCGCCAGCAGCTTGGTTTCCGGGTTCAGTGAGCAGTTCTTC. Translating it yields CASSLVSGFSEQFF.